Below are 3 T cell receptor beta chains sequenced from a single sample in a study of OX40 agonist ivuxolimab in advanced cancers. The protocol was immunoSEQ multiplex PCR, while the TCRdb copy is restricted to in-frame clones and leaves out a portion. This table holds tens of thousands of clones, 65% to 90% found once. Sample: CD4+ or CD8+ T cells sorted from blood, taken in a trial of the OX40 agonist ivuxolimab. The receptor set was obtained from an adult with an advanced solid tumor such as melanoma, head and neck, liver or kidney cancer.

The chain is built from TRBV2 and TRBJ1-2, with D unresolved. The germline CDR1 and CDR2 sequences are SNHLY and FYNNEI. V was clipped by 2 bases and J by 5 bases, with 15 bases between them. The CDR3 runs 15 residues. The CDR3 loop is CASSEINAALYGYTF. The CDR3 coding sequence is TGTGCCAGCAGTGAAATAAACGCGGCCCTATATGGCTACACCTTC.

The sample holds a few counts of this clone. The chain employs TRBV2 and TRBJ2-7, with 10 bases matching TRBD1. This CDR3 comprises 12 residues. V was pared by 6 bases and J by 6 bases, with 2 bases of the junction left unmatched. Germline V gene data show CDR1 as SNHLY and CDR2 as FYNNEI. In DNA, the CDR3 is TGTGCCAGCAGATGGGACAGGGGCGAGCAGTACTTC. This translates into CASRWDRGEQYF.

V and J are TRBV5-6 and TRBJ2-3; 8 nucleotides align to TRBD1. CDR1 is SGHDT and CDR2 is YYEEEE in the germline V gene. Losses at the gene ends were 4 bases for V and 3 bases for J; bases not matched to a gene: 10. CDR3 size: 16 residues. The CDR3 coding sequence is TGTGCCAGCAGCGCGGACAGGGTGGGTTATACAGATACGCAGTATTTT. Its translation is CASSADRVGYTDTQYF.